This T cell receptor beta chain was captured by sequencing in a study of radiation and T cells in renal cell carcinoma. Overall study: Nephrectomy followed 15 Gy stereotactic body radiation by 4 weeks.

On this clone itself: Its antigen is unknown.

J lost 2 bases, V lost 6 bases, and 4 bases had no gene match. The CDR3 has 15 residues. The germline V gene has CDR1 MNHEY and CDR2 SVGAGI. Sequenced by immunoSEQ multiplex PCR; TCRdb stores in-frame clones only, minus some. The sample shows some 70,000 clones, about 81% of them seen only once. Study-level results: Top tumor clonotypes rose in blood 2 weeks post-radiation, then contracted.

Time point noted: blood 2 weeks post-SBRT. Treatment described: 15 Gy SBRT to primary tumor, nephrectomy 4 weeks later. After SBRT, blood was collected at 2 and 4 weeks, plus baseline. The specimen was blood, collected from a patient whose treatment included radiotherapy and nephrectomy. This TCR derives from a man between 60 and 75 years old with renal cell carcinoma. V usage is TRBV6-5 and J usage is TRBJ2-3; 11 bases are a match to TRBD1. This CDR3 is CASRRTGGPTDTQYF. The CDR3 DNA sequence: TGTGCCAGCAGGAGGACAGGGGGCCCCACAGATACGCAGTATTTT.